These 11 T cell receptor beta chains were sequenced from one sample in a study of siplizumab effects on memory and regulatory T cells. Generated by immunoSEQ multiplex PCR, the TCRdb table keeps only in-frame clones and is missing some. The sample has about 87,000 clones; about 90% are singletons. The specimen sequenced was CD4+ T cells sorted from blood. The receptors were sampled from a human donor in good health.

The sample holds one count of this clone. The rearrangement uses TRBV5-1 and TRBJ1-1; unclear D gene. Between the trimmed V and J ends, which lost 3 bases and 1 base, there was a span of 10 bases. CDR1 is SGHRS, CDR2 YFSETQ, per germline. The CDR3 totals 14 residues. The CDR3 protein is CASSWITGNTEAFF. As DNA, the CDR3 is TGCGCCAGCAGCTGGATTACGGGGAACACTGAAGCTTTCTTT.

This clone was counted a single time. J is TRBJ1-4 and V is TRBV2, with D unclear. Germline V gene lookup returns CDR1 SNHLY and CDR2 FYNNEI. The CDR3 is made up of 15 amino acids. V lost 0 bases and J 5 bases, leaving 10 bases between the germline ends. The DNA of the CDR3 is TGTGCCAGCAGTGAAGCCGCTCGGCGAAATGAAAAACTGTTTTTT. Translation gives CASSEAARRNEKLFF.

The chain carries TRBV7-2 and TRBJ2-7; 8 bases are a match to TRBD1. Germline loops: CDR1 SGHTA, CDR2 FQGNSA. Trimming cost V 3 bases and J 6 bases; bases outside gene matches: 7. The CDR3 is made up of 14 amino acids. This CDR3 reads CASSLGQAPLEQYF. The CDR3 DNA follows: TGTGCCAGCAGCTTGGGACAGGCCCCCCTCGAGCAGTACTTC.

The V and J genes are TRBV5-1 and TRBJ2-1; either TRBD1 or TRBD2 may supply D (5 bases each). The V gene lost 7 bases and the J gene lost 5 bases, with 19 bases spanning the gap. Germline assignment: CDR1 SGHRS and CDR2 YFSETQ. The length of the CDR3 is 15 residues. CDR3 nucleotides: TGCGCCAGCCGGACAACCACGGGGCCGCACAATGAGCAGTTCTTC. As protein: CASRTTTGPHNEQFF.

CDR3 protein: CAWSPGTGLKTQYF. The CDR3 nucleotides read TGTGCCTGGAGTCCAGGGACAGGTTTGAAGACCCAGTACTTC. The gene calls are TRBV30 and TRBJ2-5; 8 positions match TRBD1. The V and J ends lost 2 bases and 6 bases, in that order; junction bases with no gene match: 8. The CDR3 contains 14 residues. Germline CDR1 reads GTSNPN; CDR2 reads SVGIG (reference sequence).

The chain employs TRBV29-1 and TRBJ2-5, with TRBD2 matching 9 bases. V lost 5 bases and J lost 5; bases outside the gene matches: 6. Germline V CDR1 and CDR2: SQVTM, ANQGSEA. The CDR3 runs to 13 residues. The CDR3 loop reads CSVSPSGVETQYF. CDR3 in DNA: TGCAGCGTTAGTCCTAGCGGGGTGGAGACCCAGTACTTC.

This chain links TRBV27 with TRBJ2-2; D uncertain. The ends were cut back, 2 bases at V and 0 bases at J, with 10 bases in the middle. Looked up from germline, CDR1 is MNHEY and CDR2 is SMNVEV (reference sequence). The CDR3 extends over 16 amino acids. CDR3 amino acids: CASSLRRQTNTGELFF. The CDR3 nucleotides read TGTGCCAGCAGTTTACGTCGCCAGACGAACACCGGGGAGCTGTTTTTT.

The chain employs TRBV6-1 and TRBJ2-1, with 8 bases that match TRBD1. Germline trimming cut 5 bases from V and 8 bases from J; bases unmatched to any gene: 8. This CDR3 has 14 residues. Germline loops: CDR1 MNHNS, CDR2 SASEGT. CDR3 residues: CASSRDRPSDEQFF. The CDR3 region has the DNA TGTGCCAGCAGTAGGGACAGGCCGAGCGATGAGCAGTTCTTC.

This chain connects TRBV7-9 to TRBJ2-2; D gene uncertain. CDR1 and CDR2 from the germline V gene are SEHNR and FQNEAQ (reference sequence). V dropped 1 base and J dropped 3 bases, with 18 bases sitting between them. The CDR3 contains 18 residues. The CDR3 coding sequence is TGTGCCAGCAGCTTAGGCCCCCACAGAGGTCCGGACACCGGGGAGCTGTTTTTT. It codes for CASSLGPHRGPDTGELFF.

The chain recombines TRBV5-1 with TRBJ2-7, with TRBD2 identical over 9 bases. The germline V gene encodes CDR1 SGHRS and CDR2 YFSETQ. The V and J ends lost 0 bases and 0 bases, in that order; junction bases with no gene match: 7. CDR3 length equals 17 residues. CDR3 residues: CASSLAGTSGPSYEQYF. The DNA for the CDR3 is TGCGCCAGCAGCTTGGCTGGTACTAGCGGGCCCTCCTACGAGCAGTACTTC. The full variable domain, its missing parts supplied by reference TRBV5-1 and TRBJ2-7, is KAGVTQTPRYLIKTRGQQVTLSCSPISGHRSVSWYQQTPGQGLQFLFEYFSETQRNKGNFPGRFSGRQFSNSRSEMNVSTLELGDSALYLCASSLAGTSGPSYEQYFGPGTRLTVT.

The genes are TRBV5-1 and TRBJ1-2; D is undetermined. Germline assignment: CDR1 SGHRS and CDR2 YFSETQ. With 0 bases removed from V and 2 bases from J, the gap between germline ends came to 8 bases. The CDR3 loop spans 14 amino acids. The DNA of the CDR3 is TGCGCCAGCAGCTTGGCCCCGGAAAACTATGGCTACACCTTC. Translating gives CASSLAPENYGYTF.